The subject of this entry is one T cell receptor (beta chain). What it binds is not known. Method: immunoSEQ multiplex PCR; TCRdb's copy keeps in-frame clones and lacks some. The sample shows 15,000 to 20,000 clones, 72% of them seen only once. The sample belongs to a study of neoadjuvant anti-PD-1 for oral cavity cancer. On the study more broadly: Patients mostly received three to four biweekly nivolumab doses at 3 mg/kg before surgery.

General study points: With three patients per group, TCR findings need larger cohorts.

The material sequenced was PBMCs, taken before nivolumab (anti-PD-1) treatment. The sequence was collected from a person aged 35 to 85 with oral cavity squamous cell carcinoma.

The CDR3 reads CASSSGGGEQYF. The CDR3 DNA is TGTGCCAGCAGCTCAGGGGGCGGCGAGCAGTACTTC. The J gene is TRBJ2-7, the V gene TRBV28; TRBD1 agrees at 8 bases. There are 12 residues in the CDR3. Trimming at V came to 6 bases and at J to 6 bases, leaving 4 bases not matched to a gene. Per germline, CDR1 MDHEN and CDR2 SYDVKM.